Described below is a single TCR beta chain sequence and its context. The antigen is not known. The CDR3 consists of 14 residues. The germline gives CDR1 SGHTA, CDR2 FQGNSA. With V trimmed by 5 bases and J by 6 bases, 7 bases remained unmatched. This sample stems from a study of shared clonotypes between healthy human individuals. Sorted-subset replicate PCR reactions were performed with about 210 ng DNA, corresponding to some 32,000 T cell genomes. Generated by immunoSEQ multiplex PCR, the TCRdb table keeps only in-frame clones and is missing some. The sample has 2 million to 2.5 million clones; around 95% are singletons. Study-wide points: Against clonotypes common to all four donors, non-shared ones had lower generation probabilities.

Sequencing input: naive CD4+ T cells sorted from blood. Subset: CD45RA+ positively selected. This chain links TRBV7-2 with TRBJ2-7, with 10 bases that match TRBD1. The source of this sequence is a man between 18 and 29 years old in good health. The CDR3 DNA reads TGTGCCAGCAGCAGGACAGGGGGATTGTCCGAGCAGTACTTC. As protein: CASSRTGGLSEQYF.